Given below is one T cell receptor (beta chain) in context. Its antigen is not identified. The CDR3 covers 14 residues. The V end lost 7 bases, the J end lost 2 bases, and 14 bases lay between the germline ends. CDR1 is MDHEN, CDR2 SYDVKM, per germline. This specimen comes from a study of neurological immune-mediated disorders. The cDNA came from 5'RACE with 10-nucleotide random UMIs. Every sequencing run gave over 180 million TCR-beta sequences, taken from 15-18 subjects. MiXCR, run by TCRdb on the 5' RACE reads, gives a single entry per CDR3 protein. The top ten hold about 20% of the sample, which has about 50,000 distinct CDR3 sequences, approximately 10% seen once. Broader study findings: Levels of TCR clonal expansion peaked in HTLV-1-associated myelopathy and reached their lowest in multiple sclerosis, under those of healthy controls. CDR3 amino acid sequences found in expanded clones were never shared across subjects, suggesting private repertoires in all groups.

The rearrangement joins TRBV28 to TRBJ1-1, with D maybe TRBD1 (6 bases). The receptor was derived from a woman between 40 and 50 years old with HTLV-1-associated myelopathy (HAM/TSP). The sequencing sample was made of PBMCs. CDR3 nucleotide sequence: TGTGCCAGCATGCAGCACAGGGCTAACACTGAAGCTTTCTTT. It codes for CASMQHRANTEAFF.